The source of this T cell receptor (beta chain) is a study of identical twins' blood T cells. TCR cDNA libraries came from RNA via a modified published protocol. Each TCR cDNA library carried sample-specific barcodes on both ends. TCRdb reanalysed the 5' RACE reads using MiXCR and keeps one entry per CDR3 protein. The sample holds a few hundred thousand distinct CDR3 sequences, over 25% seen once. Many counts were recorded for this clonotype. The antigen remains undetermined. The germline V gene has CDR1 MNHEY and CDR2 SVGAGI. This CDR3 is built from 17 residues. Trimming took 2 bases from V and 3 from J; bases not matched to a gene: 8. Study findings and constraints: Twins shared more top CDR3 clonotypes than unrelated donors did.

Six healthy women, forming three identical twin pairs, donated samples. The material sequenced was PBMCs. The rearrangement uses TRBV6-5 and TRBJ1-4, with 8 bases that match TRBD1. The source is a woman aged 18-55 years in good health. The CDR3 protein is CASSYERQGLANEKLFF. For the CDR3, the DNA is TGTGCCAGCAGTTACGAAAGACAGGGGCTCGCTAATGAAAAACTGTTTTTT.